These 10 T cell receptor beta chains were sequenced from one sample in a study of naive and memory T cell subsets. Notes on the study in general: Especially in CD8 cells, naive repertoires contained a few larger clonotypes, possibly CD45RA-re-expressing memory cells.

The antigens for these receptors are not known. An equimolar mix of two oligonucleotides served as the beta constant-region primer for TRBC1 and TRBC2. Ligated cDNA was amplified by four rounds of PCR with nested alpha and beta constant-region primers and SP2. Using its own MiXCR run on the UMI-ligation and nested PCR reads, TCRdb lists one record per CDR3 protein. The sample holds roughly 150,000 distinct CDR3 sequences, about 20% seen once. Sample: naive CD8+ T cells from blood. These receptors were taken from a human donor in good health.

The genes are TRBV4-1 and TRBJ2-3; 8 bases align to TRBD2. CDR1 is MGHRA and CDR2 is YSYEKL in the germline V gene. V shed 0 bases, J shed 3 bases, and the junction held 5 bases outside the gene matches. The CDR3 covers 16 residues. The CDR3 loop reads CASSQDPAGVTDTQYF. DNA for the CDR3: TGCGCCAGCAGCCAAGATCCAGCGGGAGTAACAGATACGCAGTATTTT.

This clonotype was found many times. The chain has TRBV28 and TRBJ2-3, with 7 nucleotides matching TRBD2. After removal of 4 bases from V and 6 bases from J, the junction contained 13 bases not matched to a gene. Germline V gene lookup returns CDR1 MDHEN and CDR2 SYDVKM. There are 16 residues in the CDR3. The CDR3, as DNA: TGTGCCAGCAGTTCCCTTGGGGGGGACTCAGGGGATACGCAGTATTTT. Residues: CASSSLGGDSGDTQYF.

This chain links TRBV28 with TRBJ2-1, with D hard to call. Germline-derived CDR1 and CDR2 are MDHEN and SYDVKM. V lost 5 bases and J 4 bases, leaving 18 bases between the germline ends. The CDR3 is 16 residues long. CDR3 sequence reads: CASSPIFGPEYNEQFF. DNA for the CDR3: TGTGCCAGCAGTCCGATATTCGGACCGGAATACAATGAGCAGTTCTTC.

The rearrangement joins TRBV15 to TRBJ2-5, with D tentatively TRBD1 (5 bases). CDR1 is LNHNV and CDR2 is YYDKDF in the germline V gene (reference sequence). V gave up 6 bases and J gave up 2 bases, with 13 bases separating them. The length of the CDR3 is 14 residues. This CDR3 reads CATRPGHLQETQYF. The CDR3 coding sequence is TGTGCCACCAGGCCAGGGCATTTACAAGAGACCCAGTACTTC.

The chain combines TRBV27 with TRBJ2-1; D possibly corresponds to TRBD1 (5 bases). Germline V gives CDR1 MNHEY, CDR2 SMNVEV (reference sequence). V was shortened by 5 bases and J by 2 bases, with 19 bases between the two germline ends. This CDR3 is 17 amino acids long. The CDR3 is CASSHLVGLPPYNEQFF. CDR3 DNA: TGTGCCAGCAGTCACCTGGTGGGGCTTCCACCCTACAATGAGCAGTTCTTC.

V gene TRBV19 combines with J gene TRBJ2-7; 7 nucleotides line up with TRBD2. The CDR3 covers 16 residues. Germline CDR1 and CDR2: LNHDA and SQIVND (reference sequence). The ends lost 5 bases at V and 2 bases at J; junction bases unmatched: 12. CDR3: CASSPREWTSTYEQYF. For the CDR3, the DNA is TGTGCCAGTAGTCCCCGGGAATGGACTAGTACCTACGAGCAGTACTTC. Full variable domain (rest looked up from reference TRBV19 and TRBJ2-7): DGGITQSPKYLFRKEGQNVTLSCEQNLNHDAMYWYRQDPGQGLRLIYYSQIVNDFQKGDIAEGYSVSREKKESFPLTVTSAQKNPTAFYLCASSPREWTSTYEQYFGPGTRLTVT.

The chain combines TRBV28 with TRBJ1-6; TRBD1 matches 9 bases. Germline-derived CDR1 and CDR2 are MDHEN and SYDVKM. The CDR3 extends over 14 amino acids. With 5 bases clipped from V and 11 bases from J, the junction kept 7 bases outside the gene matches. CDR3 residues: CASSLYGQGTPLHF. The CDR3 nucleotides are TGTGCCAGCAGTCTATACGGACAGGGGACACCCCTCCACTTT.

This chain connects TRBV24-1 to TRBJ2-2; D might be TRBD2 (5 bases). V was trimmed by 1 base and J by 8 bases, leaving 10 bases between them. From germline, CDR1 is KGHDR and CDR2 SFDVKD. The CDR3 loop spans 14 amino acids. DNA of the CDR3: TGTGCCACCAGTGATTTACTAGACTCAGGGGAGCTGTTTTTT. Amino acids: CATSDLLDSGELFF.

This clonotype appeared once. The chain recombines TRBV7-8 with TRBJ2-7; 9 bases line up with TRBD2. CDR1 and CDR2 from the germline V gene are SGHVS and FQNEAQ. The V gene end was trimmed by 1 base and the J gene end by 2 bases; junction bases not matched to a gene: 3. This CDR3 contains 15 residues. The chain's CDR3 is CASSLGGRGAYEQYF. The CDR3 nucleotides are TGTGCCAGCAGCTTAGGCGGGAGGGGTGCCTACGAGCAGTACTTC.

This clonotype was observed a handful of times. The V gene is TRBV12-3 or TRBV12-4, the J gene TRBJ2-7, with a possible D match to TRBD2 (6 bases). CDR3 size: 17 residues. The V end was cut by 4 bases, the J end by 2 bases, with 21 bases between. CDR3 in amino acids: CASSSLRTFAGTYEQYF. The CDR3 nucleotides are TGTGCCAGCAGTTCCCTACGGACATTCGCGGGGACCTACGAGCAGTACTTC.